What follows are 5 T cell receptor beta chains derived from one specimen sequenced in a study of blood T cell repertoires in COVID-19. The method was immunoSEQ multiplex PCR; TCRdb's version includes in-frame clones alone and lacks a portion of them. The sample carries roughly 290,000 clones, around 89% recorded once. Sequenced: peripheral blood. The receptors here all came from a man aged 30 to 39 with acute or convalescent COVID-19.

The chain recombines TRBV5-1 with TRBJ2-3, with 12 bases identical to TRBD2. The V and J ends lost 0 bases and 5 bases, in that order; junction bases with no gene match: 4. The CDR3 contains 16 residues. CDR1 is SGHRS, CDR2 YFSETQ, per germline. CDR3 protein: CASSLASGGALDTQYF. The CDR3 nucleotides are TGCGCCAGCAGCTTGGCTAGCGGGGGGGCCTTAGATACGCAGTATTTT.

The chain links TRBV4-2 to TRBJ2-4, with 13 bases matching TRBD2. The V gene's germline CDR1 is LGHNA and CDR2 YNFKEQ. V lost 2 bases, J lost 5 bases, and 6 bases stayed unmatched. This CDR3 is 17 amino acids long. The chain's CDR3 is CASSQTSLAGGENIQYF. CDR3 DNA sequence: TGTGCCAGCAGCCAAACTTCACTAGCGGGAGGGGAAAACATTCAGTACTTC.

V and J are TRBV2 and TRBJ1-5; 9 positions agree with TRBD1. Unmatched junction bases numbered 7, after V lost 6 bases and J lost 7 bases. The CDR3 runs to 14 residues. In germline, CDR1 is SNHLY, CDR2 FYNNEI. CDR3 nucleotide sequence: TGTGCCAGCAGCGCCGGACAGGGGTTGCAGCCCCAGCATTTT. It specifies CASSAGQGLQPQHF.

This clone was found a few times. The chain carries TRBV25-1 and TRBJ2-7; 7 positions agree with TRBD1. This CDR3 region has 11 residues. V trimming: 5 bases; J trimming: 5 bases; junction bases outside the gene matches: 0. Germline V gene lookup returns CDR1 MGHDK and CDR2 SYGVNS. CDR3 loop: CASSQGDEQYF. As DNA, the CDR3 is TGTGCCAGCAGTCAGGGGGACGAGCAGTACTTC.

V gene TRBV28 combines with J gene TRBJ1-6, with 7 bases that match TRBD1. Germline V gene data show CDR1 as MDHEN and CDR2 as SYDVKM. CDR3 length equals 15 residues. V shed 7 bases, J shed 6 bases, and the junction held 9 bases outside the gene matches. The CDR3 loop reads CASTTEGQPNSPLHF. CDR3 nucleotides: TGTGCCAGCACGACTGAGGGACAGCCTAATTCACCCCTCCACTTT.